Below are 26 T cell receptor beta chains sequenced from a single sample in a study of blood T cell repertoires in COVID-19. The table came from immunoSEQ multiplex PCR; TCRdb's copy has only in-frame clones and leaves some out. This table has roughly 250,000 clones, 85% to 90% appearing once. Source material: PBMCs or T cells enriched from blood (not recorded which). The receptor source for this set is a young woman who had recovered from COVID-19.

This clone was recorded only once. The rearrangement joins TRBV11-1 to TRBJ2-2; possible D gene TRBD2, 6 bases. This CDR3 region has 15 residues. Germline lookup yields CDR1 SGHAT and CDR2 FQDESV (reference sequence). Trimming pared 1 base from V and 3 bases from J, leaving 9 bases between. The CDR3 protein is CASSLVGGHTGELFF. Written as DNA, the CDR3 is TGTGCCAGCAGCTTAGTCGGGGGTCACACCGGGGAGCTGTTTTTT.

For this clone: Additional DNA sequences in this sample encode the identical CDR3. The rearrangement links TRBV5-1 to TRBJ2-3; 10 bases line up with TRBD2. The CDR3 spans 14 residues. The junction had 0 bases not matched to a gene; V was cut back by 2 bases and J by 3 bases. Looked up from germline, CDR1 is SGHRS and CDR2 is YFSETQ. The CDR3 loop reads CASSLAGGTDTQYF. CDR3 DNA: TGCGCCAGCAGCTTAGCGGGGGGGACAGATACGCAGTATTTT.

This clone has just one count. Other DNA sequences from this sample encode an identical CDR3 as well. The chain combines TRBV5-1 with TRBJ2-5; the match to TRBD2 covers 8 bases. The germline CDR1 and CDR2 sequences are SGHRS and YFSETQ. The CDR3 spans 14 residues. The V segment lost 7 bases and the J segment 0 bases; nucleotides outside the gene matches: 5. CDR3 in amino acids: CASSPGGDQETQYF. The CDR3 DNA is TGCGCCAGCTCCCCGGGGGGGGACCAAGAGACCCAGTACTTC.

The chain has TRBV5-1 and TRBJ2-3; D is uncertain. Germline V gene lookup returns CDR1 SGHRS and CDR2 YFSETQ. V shed 4 bases and J shed 3 bases, with 15 bases lying between them. This CDR3 spans 15 amino acids. DNA of the CDR3: TGCGCCAGCAGCCTGGATCGCATCGGGACAGATACGCAGTATTTT. It is translated as CASSLDRIGTDTQYF. Using reference TRBV5-1 and TRBJ2-3 for the parts outside the CDR3, the full variable domain is KAGVTQTPRYLIKTRGQQVTLSCSPISGHRSVSWYQQTPGQGLQFLFEYFSETQRNKGNFPGRFSGRQFSNSRSEMNVSTLELGDSALYLCASSLDRIGTDTQYFGPGTRLTVL.

The chain has TRBV28 and TRBJ1-2, with D maybe TRBD1 (6 bases). Trimming pared 5 bases from V and 5 bases from J, leaving 18 bases between. Germline V gives CDR1 MDHEN, CDR2 SYDVKM. This CDR3 is built from 15 residues. CDR3 residues: CASSPIRTVPYGYTF. CDR3 in DNA: TGTGCCAGCAGTCCAATCCGGACAGTCCCATATGGCTACACCTTC.

CDR3 in amino acids: CASSYRGAGGRETQYF. CDR3 nucleotides: TGTGCCAGCAGCTACCGTGGGGCAGGGGGAAGAGAGACCCAGTACTTC. V usage is TRBV11-2 and J usage is TRBJ2-5; 7 nucleotides line up with TRBD1. V gave up 4 bases and J gave up 4 bases; unmatched junction bases: 12. CDR1 SGHAT and CDR2 FQNNGV come from the germline V gene. This CDR3 comprises 16 residues.

The rearrangement joins TRBV6-6 to TRBJ1-4; D perhaps matches TRBD1 (6 bases). Trimming took 5 bases from V and 5 from J, leaving 12 bases between them. CDR1 and CDR2 from the germline V gene are MNHNY and SVGAGI (reference sequence). The CDR3 runs 14 residues. CDR3: CASSGQYKNEKLFF. DNA for the CDR3: TGTGCCAGCAGTGGACAGTATAAAAATGAAAAACTGTTTTTT.

On this clone itself: One end of the junction fails to match germline, which may point to a read error. This sequence joins TRBV15 and TRBJ1-5, with D possibly TRBD1 on 5 matching bases. Germline V gives CDR1 LNHNV, CDR2 YYDKDF (reference sequence). The CDR3 runs to 17 residues. DNA for the CDR3: TGTGCCACCAGCAGAGATCTCCCAGGGTGGAGCAGTCAGCCCCAGCATTTT. The encoded protein is CATSRDLPGWSSQPQHF.

The V gene is TRBV6-5, the J gene TRBJ1-5; D call uncertain. Germline CDR1 MNHEY, CDR2 SVGAGI. The length of the CDR3 is 12 residues. Between the trimmed V and J ends, which lost 1 base and 13 bases, there was a span of 11 bases. The CDR3 region has the DNA TGTGCCAGCAGTTACTTAGGAGGAGATCAGCATTTT. This sequence encodes CASSYLGGDQHF.

This chain joins TRBV2 and TRBJ2-3, with D possibly TRBD2 on 6 matching bases. Trimming left V 8 bases short and J 6 bases short, with 24 bases between. Germline CDR1 reads SNHLY; CDR2 reads FYNNEI. This CDR3 comprises 16 residues. The CDR3 protein is CASVEPGLTELDTQYF. DNA for the CDR3: TGTGCCAGCGTAGAACCGGGACTCACAGAGTTGGATACGCAGTATTTT.

The table lists this clone with a few counts. V is TRBV30 and J is TRBJ2-2; D uncertain. V was clipped by 5 bases and J by 2 bases, with 9 bases between them. CDR3 length equals 13 residues. Germline V lookup: CDR1 GTSNPN, CDR2 SVGIG (reference sequence). CDR3 residues: CAWANYNTGELFF. CDR3 sequence (DNA): TGTGCCTGGGCGAATTACAACACCGGGGAGCTGTTTTTT. Supplemented by reference TRBV30 and TRBJ2-2, the full variable domain reads SQTIHQWPATLVQPVGSPLSLECTVEGTSNPNLYWYRQAAGRGLQLLFYSVGIGQISSEVPQNLSASRPQDRQFILSSKKLLLSDSGFYLCAWANYNTGELFFGEGSRLTVL.

The V gene is TRBV23-1, the J gene TRBJ1-2, with TRBD1 matching over 9 bases. TRBV23-1 is an open reading frame, and its role is uncertain. This CDR3 has 12 amino acids. J lost 4 bases, V lost 8 bases, and 2 bases had no gene match. The CDR3 region has the DNA TGCGCCAGCGCGGACAGGGGCTATGGCTACACCTTC. The encoded protein is CASADRGYGYTF.

CDR3 amino acids: CASRPQGPSSPLHF. The DNA for the CDR3 is TGTGCCAGCAGGCCACAGGGACCGAGTTCACCCCTCCACTTT. This chain connects TRBV28 to TRBJ1-6; D possibly corresponds to TRBD1 (6 bases). This CDR3 region has 14 residues. Looked up from germline, CDR1 is MDHEN and CDR2 is SYDVKM. The V gene lost 6 bases and the J gene lost 9 bases, with 15 bases spanning the gap. The full variable domain, with the rest looked up from reference TRBV28 and TRBJ1-6, is DVKVTQSSRYLVKRTGEKVFLECVQDMDHENMFWYRQDPGLGLRLIYFSYDVKMKEKGDIPEGYSVSREKKERFSLILESASTNQTSMYLCASRPQGPSSPLHFGNGTRLTVT.

This chain joins TRBV19 and TRBJ1-2, with D hard to call. The length of the CDR3 is 13 residues. Trimming took 3 bases from V and 4 from J, leaving 9 bases between them. The germline gives CDR1 LNHDA, CDR2 SQIVND (reference sequence). The CDR3 DNA reads TGTGCCAGTAGTATGTCTCACTTCTATGGCTACACCTTC. Its translation: CASSMSHFYGYTF.

This clone was recorded once. This chain links TRBV15 with TRBJ1-5; D unresolved. The CDR3 consists of 14 residues. V lost 0 bases, J lost 5 bases, and 8 bases lay in between. Germline V gene data show CDR1 as LNHNV and CDR2 as YYDKDF (reference sequence). The chain's CDR3 is CATSRDLTDQPQHF. The CDR3 DNA follows: TGTGCCACCAGCAGAGATCTTACGGATCAGCCCCAGCATTTT.

CDR3 sequence reads: CASSQLAGAGYEQYF. The CDR3 nucleotides read TGTGCCAGCAGCCAACTAGCGGGGGCCGGATACGAGCAGTACTTC. The chain employs TRBV3-1 (or the pseudogene TRBV3-2) and TRBJ2-7; 10 nucleotides line up with TRBD2. The CDR3 sequence is 15 residues long. The V and J ends lost 2 bases and 4 bases, in that order; junction bases with no gene match: 5. Germline V gene data show CDR1 as LGHDT and CDR2 as YNNKEL (reference sequence).

The rearrangement joins TRBV15 to TRBJ2-5; 8 positions agree with TRBD2. The V segment lost 1 base and the J segment 1 base; nucleotides outside the gene matches: 14. The CDR3 loop spans 19 amino acids. Germline CDR1 is LNHNV and CDR2 is YYDKDF (reference sequence). CDR3 DNA sequence: TGTGCCACCAGCAGAGGAGGAGTAGCGGGGAAAGGAAGCCAAGAGACCCAGTACTTC. This sequence encodes CATSRGGVAGKGSQETQYF. Complete variable domain (other parts from reference TRBV15 and TRBJ2-5): DAMVIQNPRYQVTQFGKPVTLSCSQTLNHNVMYWYQQKSSQAPKLLFHYYDKDFNNEADTPDNFQSRRPNTSFCFLDIRSPGLGDTAMYLCATSRGGVAGKGSQETQYFGPGTRLLVL.

The chain couples TRBV7-9 to TRBJ1-6; the D is unclear. CDR3 length: 14 amino acids. V was clipped by 3 bases and J by 7 bases, with 10 bases between them. The germline CDR1 and CDR2 sequences are SEHNR and FQNEAQ (reference sequence). CDR3 protein: CASSFFSENSPLHF. The CDR3 DNA reads TGTGCCAGCAGCTTTTTCAGCGAGAATTCACCCCTCCACTTT.

The chain couples TRBV2 to TRBJ1-6; 8 nucleotides line up with TRBD1. The V and J ends lost 6 bases and 7 bases, in that order; junction bases with no gene match: 8. Germline V gene sequence: CDR1 SNHLY, CDR2 FYNNEI. The CDR3 has 15 amino acids. The CDR3 nucleotides read TGTGCCAGCAGGATCGGGACAGGTGAAAATTCACCCCTCCACTTT. Protein: CASRIGTGENSPLHF.

V is TRBV6-4 and J is TRBJ2-3, with a weak D call TRBD1 (5 bases). Trimming left V 4 bases short and J 6 bases short, with 14 bases between. From germline, CDR1 is MRHNA and CDR2 SNTAGT. This CDR3 spans 14 amino acids. The CDR3 DNA sequence: TGTGCCAGCAGTGCACTAACAGGAGCCGATACGCAGTATTTT. Translating gives CASSALTGADTQYF.

CDR3 DNA: TGCGCCAGCAGCCTGACAGGGGGCGCGAGCCCTGAAGCTTTCTTT. It encodes CASSLTGGASPEAFF. V and J are TRBV5-1 and TRBJ1-1; 10 positions match TRBD1. The J segment lost 6 bases and the V segment lost 4 bases, leaving 9 bases of the junction unmatched. This CDR3 contains 15 residues. The germline V gene encodes CDR1 SGHRS and CDR2 YFSETQ. Drawing the rest from reference TRBV5-1 and TRBJ1-1, the complete variable domain is KAGVTQTPRYLIKTRGQQVTLSCSPISGHRSVSWYQQTPGQGLQFLFEYFSETQRNKGNFPGRFSGRQFSNSRSEMNVSTLELGDSALYLCASSLTGGASPEAFFGQGTRLTVV.

As DNA, the CDR3 is TGTGCCAGCGGATCAAAGGCGGGGGAGAACACCGGGGAGCTGTTTTTT. Its protein product is CASGSKAGENTGELFF. The gene calls are TRBV6-4 and TRBJ2-2; the match to TRBD2 covers 7 bases. The V segment lost 8 bases and the J segment 1 base; nucleotides outside the gene matches: 10. Per the germline V gene, CDR1 is MRHNA and CDR2 is SNTAGT. The CDR3 is 16 residues long.

The V and J genes are TRBV6-5 and TRBJ1-6, with D perhaps matching TRBD1 (5 bases). CDR3 size: 13 residues. V lost 4 bases, J lost 10 bases, and 11 bases lay in between. Germline V gene data show CDR1 as MNHEY and CDR2 as SVGAGI. The CDR3 reads CASSFGGGSPLHF. CDR3 nucleotide sequence: TGTGCCAGCAGTTTCGGGGGAGGATCACCCCTCCACTTT.

This chain connects TRBV10-3 to TRBJ1-2; possible D gene TRBD1, 6 bases. CDR3 length equals 13 residues. Looked up from germline, CDR1 is ENHRY and CDR2 is SYGVKD. V shed 3 bases and J shed 5 bases, with 10 bases lying between them. The CDR3 nucleotides are TGTGCCATCAGTGAAGGACAGACTTATGGCTACACCTTC. It is translated as CAISEGQTYGYTF.

This chain uses TRBV5-4 with TRBJ2-5; 8 nucleotides line up with TRBD1. The CDR3 length is 13 residues. The ends lost 2 bases at V and 5 bases at J; junction bases unmatched: 2. CDR1 and CDR2 (germline): SGHNT, YYREEE (reference sequence). The CDR3 spells CASSFTGGETQYF. The CDR3 nucleotides read TGTGCCAGCAGCTTTACAGGGGGGGAGACCCAGTACTTC.

The chain is built from TRBV3-1 (or the pseudogene TRBV3-2) and TRBJ1-1; 9 positions agree with TRBD1. V gave up 3 bases and J gave up 3 bases; unmatched junction bases: 2. Germline V CDR1 and CDR2: LGHDT, YNNKEL (reference sequence). The CDR3 consists of 14 residues. The CDR3 protein is CASSHWDRDTEAFF. The CDR3 nucleotides are TGTGCCAGCAGCCATTGGGACAGGGACACTGAAGCTTTCTTT.